What follows are 2 T cell receptor beta chains derived from one specimen sequenced in a study of response to subunit inactivated influenza vaccine. TCRdb reanalysed the RT-PCR reads using MiXCR and keeps one entry per CDR3 protein. The sample lists around 520,000 distinct CDR3 sequences, about 10% seen once, with 9.5% to 13% in the top ten. The material sequenced was PBMCs from blood, taken on the day of vaccination. These receptor sequences come from a man aged 50-59 years who received an inactivated influenza vaccine.

This clonotype was recorded at least ten times. The genes are TRBV7-6 and TRBJ2-3; 9 nucleotides align to TRBD1. Looked up from germline, CDR1 is SGHVS and CDR2 is FNYEAQ. V trimming: 6 bases; J trimming: 0 bases; junction bases outside the gene matches: 4. This CDR3 has 15 residues. Here the CDR3 reads CASSTGQGSTDTQYF. The CDR3 DNA follows: TGTGCCAGCAGTACCGGACAGGGGAGCACAGATACGCAGTATTTT.

This clonotype was seen only a few times. The J gene is TRBJ1-5, the V gene TRBV20-1; the D gene is possibly TRBD1 (5 bases). CDR3 length: 15 residues. Germline CDR1 reads DFQATT; CDR2 reads SNEGSKA (reference sequence). The V end lost 6 bases, the J end lost 4 bases, and 19 bases lay between the germline ends. Here the CDR3 reads CSAPIQGGGNQPQHF. As DNA, the CDR3 is TGCAGTGCACCAATCCAGGGTGGTGGGAATCAGCCCCAGCATTTT.